The subject of this entry is one T cell receptor (beta chain). Its antigen is currently unknown. This sample stems from a study of CXCR3-negative and CXCR3-positive naive CD8 T cells. Notes on the study in general: Relative to CXCR3-negative naive cells, CXCR3-positive naive cells had more hydrophobic TRB CDR3s.

Germline CDR1 and CDR2: SQVTM and ANQGSEA. The length of the CDR3 is 16 residues. TRB cDNA libraries were made by UMI-labeled 5' RACE. TCRdb reworked the 5' RACE reads into one entry per CDR3 protein, no DNA. The table for this sample gives 60,000 to 65,000 distinct CDR3 sequences. The source of this sequence is a human donor in good health. Some clones in this sample may be carry-over from other donors' samples. The sample comprised naive CXCR3+ CD8+ T cells from blood. As to subset: CD45RO-CCR7+CD27+CD95- naive CD8+ T cells expressing CXCR3 (TNR3+). The chain joins TRBV29-1 to TRBJ2-7; TCRdb calls TRBD1, which cannot be checked without DNA. Here the CDR3 reads CSVELSGAGDSYEQYF.